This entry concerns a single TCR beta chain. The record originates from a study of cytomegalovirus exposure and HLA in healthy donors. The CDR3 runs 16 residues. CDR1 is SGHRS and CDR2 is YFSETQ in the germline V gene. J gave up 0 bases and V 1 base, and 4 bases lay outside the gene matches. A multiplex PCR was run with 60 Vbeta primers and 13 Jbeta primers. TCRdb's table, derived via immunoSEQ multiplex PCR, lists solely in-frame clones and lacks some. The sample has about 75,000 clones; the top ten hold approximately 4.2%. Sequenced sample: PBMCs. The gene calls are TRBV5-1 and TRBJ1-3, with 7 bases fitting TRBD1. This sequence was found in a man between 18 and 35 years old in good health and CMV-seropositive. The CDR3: CASSLKTGSSGNTIYF. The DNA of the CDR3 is TGCGCCAGCAGCTTGAAGACAGGGAGCTCTGGAAACACCATATATTTT.